Presented here are 22 T cell receptor beta chains from one specimen sequenced in a study of blood T cell repertoires in COVID-19. Assay used: immunoSEQ multiplex PCR; TCRdb lists only in-frame clones, some missing. Here the sample spans about 100,000 clones, 80% to 90% being singletons. Sequenced: peripheral blood. Receptors were obtained from a human donor in a cohort sampled during active COVID-19.

The CDR3 is CASSYIGVQYF. CDR3 bases: TGTGCCAGCAGTTATATCGGTGTGCAGTACTTC. The rearrangement links TRBV6-5 to TRBJ2-7; D unclear. There are 11 residues in the CDR3. The ends were cut back, 3 bases at V and 9 bases at J, with 9 bases in the middle. Germline V gene data show CDR1 as MNHEY and CDR2 as SVGAGI.

The V gene is TRBV30, the J gene TRBJ2-1, with TRBD2 identical over 8 bases. From germline, CDR1 is GTSNPN and CDR2 SVGIG (reference sequence). This CDR3 is 15 amino acids long. V lost 4 bases to trimming and J lost 4 bases; unmatched junction nucleotides: 9. CDR3 sequence (DNA): TGTGCCTGGATTCCAAAGGCTAGCGGGTACAATGAGCAGTTCTTC. Its protein is CAWIPKASGYNEQFF.

V is TRBV19 and J is TRBJ1-5; D is possibly TRBD1 (5 bases). This CDR3 is built from 13 residues. V was cut by 7 bases and J by 10 bases, with 17 bases left in between. Germline-derived CDR1 and CDR2 are LNHDA and SQIVND (reference sequence). CDR3 protein: CASTPTQGGPQHF. Here the CDR3 DNA reads TGTGCCAGTACCCCTACTCAGGGCGGCCCCCAGCATTTT.

V is TRBV28 and J is TRBJ2-7, with 10 bases identical to TRBD2. There are 15 residues in the CDR3. The V segment lost 4 bases and the J segment 7 bases; nucleotides outside the gene matches: 10. Germline CDR1 and CDR2: MDHEN and SYDVKM. The chain's CDR3 is CASSWLAGVVREQYF. CDR3 DNA: TGTGCCAGCAGTTGGCTAGCGGGAGTGGTAAGGGAGCAGTACTTC. The variable domain in full, with the rest retrieved from reference TRBV28 and TRBJ2-7, is DVKVTQSSRYLVKRTGEKVFLECVQDMDHENMFWYRQDPGLGLRLIYFSYDVKMKEKGDIPEGYSVSREKKERFSLILESASTNQTSMYLCASSWLAGVVREQYFGPGTRLTVT.

The gene calls are TRBV5-8 and TRBJ1-1; the D gene is possibly TRBD1 (5 bases). V was trimmed by 0 bases and J by 2 bases, leaving 8 bases between them. The V gene's germline CDR1 is SGHTS and CDR2 YDEGEE. The CDR3 length is 14 residues. The CDR3 region is CASSLGQRNTEAFF. The CDR3 bases are TGTGCCAGCAGCTTGGGACAGCGTAACACTGAAGCTTTCTTT.

This chain joins TRBV5-4 and TRBJ2-3; a possible D gene is TRBD1 (6 bases). Germline V gives CDR1 SGHNT, CDR2 YYREEE (reference sequence). Deletions cut 2 bases from V and 6 bases from J, with 19 bases between. The CDR3 extends over 16 amino acids. The CDR3 DNA is TGTGCCAGCAGCTTCCCGAAACAGGGTATTGTGGATACGCAGTATTTT. Its protein product is CASSFPKQGIVDTQYF.

This chain links TRBV5-1 with TRBJ2-7; 13 nucleotides agree with TRBD2. The J segment lost 6 bases and the V segment lost 3 bases, leaving 3 bases of the junction unmatched. The CDR3 extends over 14 amino acids. The V gene's germline CDR1 is SGHRS and CDR2 YFSETQ. The CDR3 here is CASSSRTSGSEQYF. The DNA of the CDR3 is TGCGCCAGCAGCTCGCGGACTAGCGGGAGCGAGCAGTACTTC.

The V call is TRBV7-8, the J call TRBJ1-4; D is possibly TRBD1 (5 bases). Germline V gene sequence: CDR1 SGHVS, CDR2 FQNEAQ. CDR3 length: 18 amino acids. The V gene lost 5 bases and the J gene lost 0 bases, with 19 bases spanning the gap. The CDR3 coding sequence is TGTGCCAGCAGCATTAGGAGGGGAAGCCTTGCAACTAATGAAAAACTGTTTTTT. This encodes CASSIRRGSLATNEKLFF.

The gene calls are TRBV30 and TRBJ2-1, with D unclear. Germline values: CDR1 GTSNPN, CDR2 SVGIG (reference sequence). Trimming cost V 0 bases and J 12 bases, with 9 bases left between them. There are 11 residues in the CDR3. In nucleotides, the CDR3 is TGTGCCTGGAGTGTACAACGACTGCAGTTCTTC. Encoded protein: CAWSVQRLQFF.

The chain uses TRBV10-3 and TRBJ2-7, with D possibly being TRBD1 (5 bases). The CDR3 has 13 amino acids. Germline V gene sequence: CDR1 ENHRY, CDR2 SYGVKD. Trimming stripped 6 bases from V and 3 bases from J, with 12 bases between. This chain's CDR3 is CAISGDRDYEQYF. The CDR3 DNA reads as TGTGCCATCAGCGGTGACAGAGACTACGAGCAGTACTTC.

This rearrangement joins TRBV27 to TRBJ2-1; TRBD1 matches 8 bases. Germline V gene sequence: CDR1 MNHEY, CDR2 SMNVEV (reference sequence). This CDR3 region has 17 residues. The J segment lost 4 bases and the V segment lost 4 bases, leaving 12 bases of the junction unmatched. CDR3 loop: CASSSTTVGQAYNEQFF. The CDR3 DNA follows: TGTGCCAGCAGTTCCACCACCGTGGGACAGGCTTACAATGAGCAGTTCTTC.

The V call is TRBV24-1, the J call TRBJ2-3; TRBD1 aligns across 11 bases. Germline values: CDR1 KGHDR, CDR2 SFDVKD. This CDR3 spans 15 amino acids. V trimming: 4 bases; J trimming: 4 bases; junction bases outside the gene matches: 3. CDR3 sequence (DNA): TGTGCCACCAGTGACCCGGGACAGGGGGCAGATACGCAGTATTTT. It codes for CATSDPGQGADTQYF.

V gene TRBV27 combines with J gene TRBJ2-1; D possibly corresponds to TRBD2 (7 bases). CDR3 size: 17 residues. V gave up 1 base and J gave up 2 bases, with 15 bases separating them. Germline V CDR1 and CDR2: MNHEY, SMNVEV (reference sequence). This chain's CDR3 is CASSLWGRGRAYNEQFF. The DNA of the CDR3 is TGTGCCAGCAGTTTATGGGGGCGGGGGAGGGCCTACAATGAGCAGTTCTTC.

The V and J genes are TRBV27 and TRBJ1-5, with D possibly being TRBD1 (6 bases). CDR3 length equals 14 residues. V lost 4 bases and J lost 0, with 7 bases in between. CDR1 and CDR2 from the germline V gene are MNHEY and SMNVEV (reference sequence). The CDR3 region is CASSWTVSNQPQHF. Here the CDR3 DNA reads TGTGCCAGCAGTTGGACAGTTAGCAATCAGCCCCAGCATTTT.

On this clone: At the DNA level, this CDR3 is encoded by other sequences in the same sample as well. J is TRBJ2-7 and V is TRBV4-1, with a tentative D call TRBD1 (6 bases). Germline V gene data show CDR1 as MGHRA and CDR2 as YSYEKL. The V and J ends lost 1 base and 5 bases respectively, with 9 bases between them. The CDR3 runs to 13 residues. This chain's CDR3 is CASSQGPGDEQYF. As DNA, the CDR3 is TGCGCCAGCAGCCAAGGACCAGGGGACGAGCAGTACTTC.

The chain links TRBV9 to TRBJ1-3; no reliable D call. The CDR3 is 14 residues long. Trimming pared 4 bases from V and 0 bases from J, leaving 8 bases between. CDR1 is SGDLS, CDR2 YYNGEE, per germline. The CDR3 is CASSPGLSGNTIYF. The CDR3 nucleotides read TGTGCCAGCAGCCCTGGACTCTCTGGAAACACCATATATTTT.

This clone appeared once. This rearrangement joins TRBV28 to TRBJ1-1, with 10 bases that match TRBD1. The CDR3 runs to 17 residues. After removal of 5 bases from V and 4 bases from J, the junction contained 13 bases not matched to a gene. The germline V gene has CDR1 MDHEN and CDR2 SYDVKM. The CDR3 loop reads CASSQFPGTGVFTEAFF. The CDR3, as DNA: TGTGCCAGCAGTCAATTCCCCGGGACAGGGGTTTTCACTGAAGCTTTCTTT.

V gene TRBV29-1 combines with J gene TRBJ2-1; D might be TRBD2 (6 bases). Germline lookup yields CDR1 SQVTM and CDR2 ANQGSEA. The V end lost 2 bases, the J end lost 8 bases, and 13 bases lay between the germline ends. The CDR3 is 13 amino acids. CDR3 sequence reads: CSVELASADEQFF. CDR3 DNA: TGCAGCGTTGAACTGGCTAGCGCCGATGAGCAGTTCTTC.

V is TRBV4-1 and J is TRBJ2-3, with 14 positions matching TRBD2. Germline values: CDR1 MGHRA, CDR2 YSYEKL. This CDR3 is built from 18 residues. The J segment lost 0 bases and the V segment lost 2 bases, leaving 4 bases of the junction unmatched. The CDR3 DNA sequence: TGCGCCAGCAGCCAATTCGGGACTAGCGGGGGTAGCACAGATACGCAGTATTTT. Its protein product is CASSQFGTSGGSTDTQYF.

This rearrangement joins TRBV7-9 to TRBJ2-7; no clear D. V lost 0 bases to trimming and J lost 4 bases, with 10 bases between them. The CDR3 has 14 amino acids. Germline loops: CDR1 SEHNR, CDR2 FQNEAQ (reference sequence). CDR3 region: CASSLAHSSYEQYF. DNA for the CDR3: TGTGCCAGCAGCTTAGCGCACAGTTCATACGAGCAGTACTTC.

The chain employs TRBV2 and TRBJ2-1, with 9 bases fitting TRBD2. The V gene's germline CDR1 is SNHLY and CDR2 FYNNEI. The V gene end was trimmed by 3 bases and the J gene end by 7 bases; junction bases not matched to a gene: 4. This CDR3 has 14 amino acids. As DNA, the CDR3 is TGTGCCAGCAGTGAGGGACTAGCTTCGAATGAGCAGTTCTTC. It translates to CASSEGLASNEQFF.

The rearrangement joins TRBV13 to TRBJ2-3; tentative D call: TRBD2 (6 bases). Deletions cut 4 bases from V and 0 bases from J, with 14 bases between. The germline V gene encodes CDR1 PRHDT and CDR2 FYEKMQ (reference sequence). The CDR3 spans 16 residues. The DNA for the CDR3 is TGTGCCAGCAGCTGGATCGGGGGACCAAGCACAGATACGCAGTATTTT. Translated, it gives CASSWIGGPSTDTQYF.